Described below is a single T cell receptor beta chain sequence and its context. This clonotype was recorded many times. This receptor's antigen is unknown. Base qualities are not provided; no much larger clone lies one nucleotide away. The CDR3 numbers 15 residues from cysteine through phenylalanine. The retained sequence is limited to the CDR3, 45 bases, with the frame set at the first base. The germline V gene yields SGHTA for CDR1 and FQGNSA for CDR2. At the junction V is shortened by 5 bases and J by 8 bases, with 20 bases in between. The reads were generated on an Illumina HiSeq 1500. TCRdb reprocessing: public reads trimmed at Q25 with fastp, clones called with MiXCR, in-frame beta chains kept. Under each unique CDR3 protein, matching rows form one entry showing the most common genes and DNA. Recorded for this sample are fewer than 250,000 distinct CDR3 sequences; around 12% of them occurred a single time. The ten largest clones take up approximately 1.6% of the sample.

This record belongs to a study of T cell repertoires in cytomegalovirus infection (dated by TCRdb to between 2019 and 2020). Background on the whole study: Donor HLA type was relevant to the analysis, as public TCR beta signatures indicated carriage of CMV infection together with the matching HLA type. Broader findings and caveats from the paper: In the ex vivo response, HLA-C-restricted CMV-specific TCR beta clonotypes were dominant, and in two of eight donors the single most frequent clonotype came from this HLA-C-restricted group. Carriers of CMV infection plus the relevant HLA type were discriminated by the cumulative frequency of public TCR beta family members in the study cohort and in an independent roughly 320-donor cohort.

Sequencing was carried out using PBMCs. The source of this sequence is a human donor in good health (CMV status not recorded). Some clones in this sample may be carry-over from other donors' samples. Recombination joined TRBV7-2 with TRBJ2-3, with a tentative D gene TRBD1 over 6 matching bases. The CDR3 corresponds to CASSPEGQGLSTQYF. Here is the DNA: TGTGCCAGCAGCCCAGAGGGGCAGGGGTTGAGTACGCAGTATTTT.